A single sample gave rise to the 11 T cell receptor beta chains below, sequenced in a study of cytomegalovirus exposure and HLA in healthy donors. With 60 Vbeta and 13 Jbeta primers, the PCR was carried out. Sequencing was performed with immunoSEQ multiplex PCR; in TCRdb, only in-frame clones are kept and a portion is missing. The sample shows 83,000 or so clones, about four fifths of them seen only once. The specimen sequenced was PBMCs. All receptors derive from a woman aged 40-49 years in good health and CMV-seropositive.

The DNA for the CDR3 is TGTGCCTGGGTGGACGGACAGGGCACTGAAGCTTTCTTT. Residues: CAWVDGQGTEAFF. The chain joins TRBV30 to TRBJ1-1, with 8 bases lining up with TRBD1. The V gene's germline CDR1 is GTSNPN and CDR2 SVGIG (reference sequence). The CDR3 is 13 amino acids. Trimming removed 5 bases from V and 4 bases from J; junction bases left unmatched: 6.

The gene calls are TRBV2 and TRBJ1-2; 10 nucleotides match TRBD1. Per the germline V gene, CDR1 is SNHLY and CDR2 is FYNNEI. The CDR3 totals 16 residues. V gave up 4 bases and J gave up 0 bases; unmatched junction bases: 5. The CDR3 is CASSAQGTGANYGYTF. Here the CDR3 DNA reads TGTGCCAGCAGTGCCCAAGGGACAGGGGCTAACTATGGCTACACCTTC.

A remark on this clone: A junction boundary mismatches the germline segment, possibly from a read error. The V and J genes are TRBV29-1 and TRBJ1-2; 7 bases are shared with TRBD1. The germline CDR1 and CDR2 sequences are SQVTM and ANQGSEA. The length of the CDR3 is 15 residues. CDR3 bases: TGCAGCGTTGGGGCGACTACAGGGGATCCCTATGGCTACCCCTTC. Encoded protein: CSVGATTGDPYGYPF.

Only a few counts were recorded for this clone. The CDR3 region is CASGDRVNTEAFF. Here the CDR3 DNA reads TGCGCCAGCGGCGACAGGGTCAACACTGAAGCTTTCTTT. V is TRBV10-2 and J is TRBJ1-1; 7 bases line up with TRBD1. V was pared by 8 bases and J by 2 bases, with 5 bases of the junction left unmatched. This CDR3 has 13 residues. Per germline, CDR1 WSHSY and CDR2 SAAADI.

This chain links TRBV11-2 with TRBJ2-5; D might be TRBD2 (5 bases). The germline CDR1 and CDR2 sequences are SGHAT and FQNNGV. The CDR3 has 13 residues. Between the trimmed V and J ends, which lost 3 bases and 2 bases, there was a span of 7 bases. CDR3 DNA sequence: TGTGCCAGCAGCTTGCGGGTACAAGAGACCCAGTACTTC. Translated: CASSLRVQETQYF.

The chain joins TRBV6-1 to TRBJ1-2; D gene ambiguous. Germline V lookup: CDR1 MNHNS, CDR2 SASEGT. CDR3 length: 13 residues. Trimming left V 6 bases short and J 4 bases short, with 12 bases between. The CDR3 DNA sequence: TGTGCCAGCAGCCTTGGTGGGCCCTATGGCTACACCTTC. It codes for CASSLGGPYGYTF.

The rearrangement uses TRBV7-6 and TRBJ2-7, with D possibly TRBD2 on 7 matching bases. Germline V gene data show CDR1 as SGHVS and CDR2 as FNYEAQ. The CDR3 is 14 amino acids. V lost 3 bases and J 3 bases, leaving 12 bases between the germline ends. The CDR3 region is CASSFGGGLYEQYF. CDR3 bases: TGTGCCAGCAGCTTCGGCGGGGGCCTCTACGAGCAGTACTTC.

This clone turned up a few times. The rearrangement links TRBV2 to TRBJ1-5, with 7 bases matching TRBD1. The CDR3 is made up of 16 amino acids. J gave up 3 bases and V 6 bases, and 11 bases lay outside the gene matches. Germline V gives CDR1 SNHLY, CDR2 FYNNEI. Written as DNA, the CDR3 is TGTGCCAGCAGCCCCCCGGGGGACAGAGCCAATCAGCCCCAGCATTTT. Its protein is CASSPPGDRANQPQHF.

The chain links TRBV28 to TRBJ2-3; TRBD2 aligns across 9 bases. CDR3 length equals 17 residues. Germline CDR1 is MDHEN and CDR2 is SYDVKM. J was trimmed by 2 bases and V by 7 bases; bases with no gene match: 13. Written as DNA, the CDR3 is TGTGCCAGCAAGGCGACGACTAGCGGACGACCCACAGATACGCAGTATTTT. This translates into CASKATTSGRPTDTQYF.

The chain uses TRBV25-1 and TRBJ1-6; D unclear. Germline CDR1 and CDR2: MGHDK and SYGVNS. CDR3 length: 18 residues. Trimming took 2 bases from V and 0 from J, leaving 14 bases between them. Here the CDR3 reads CASSEGLRGSSYNSPLHF. DNA of the CDR3: TGTGCCAGCAGTGAAGGTTTGAGAGGGAGCTCCTATAATTCACCCCTCCACTTT. Filled out from reference TRBV25-1 and TRBJ1-6, the complete variable domain reads EADIYQTPRYLVIGTGKKITLECSQTMGHDKMYWYQQDPGMELHLIHYSYGVNSTEKGDLSSESTVSRIRTEHFPLTLESARPSHTSQYLCASSEGLRGSSYNSPLHFGNGTRLTVT.

The chain has TRBV6-5 and TRBJ2-2; 7 bases agree with TRBD2. The CDR3 is 15 residues long. Germline values: CDR1 MNHEY, CDR2 SVGAGI. J was trimmed by 7 bases and V by 0 bases; bases with no gene match: 5. Here the CDR3 reads CASSYSGLSGGELFF. DNA for the CDR3: TGTGCCAGCAGTTACTCGGGACTATCTGGCGGGGAGCTGTTTTTT.